Each of the 20 T cell receptor beta chains below was sequenced from the same sample in a study of T cell clonotyping in hematopoietic cell transplantation. This table comes from immunoSEQ multiplex PCR, and its TCRdb copy is limited to in-frame clones, with some not included. The sample lists about 28,000 clones; about 92% were seen once. Sample time point: recipient sample about 28 days before transplant, after cytoreduction. Sequenced here: peripheral blood mononuclear cells, sampled before stem cell transplant. Receptors originate from a man aged 50-59 years with acute myeloid leukemia. Some clones in this sample may be carry-over from other donors' samples.

The rearrangement uses TRBV29-1 and TRBJ2-7; TRBD1 aligns across 10 bases. V was pared by 0 bases and J by 3 bases, with 5 bases of the junction left unmatched. The CDR3 is 15 residues long. Germline V gene data show CDR1 as SQVTM and CDR2 as ANQGSEA. CDR3 sequence reads: CSVEDWDRGSYEQYF. CDR3 DNA: TGCAGCGTTGAAGATTGGGACAGGGGAAGCTACGAGCAGTACTTC.

V is TRBV7-2 and J is TRBJ1-5; D ambiguous. Trimming cost V 1 base and J 7 bases, with 5 bases left between them. The germline CDR1 and CDR2 sequences are SGHTA and FQGNSA. This CDR3 contains 12 residues. CDR3 sequence: CASSLDLQPQHF. The CDR3 nucleotides are TGTGCCAGCAGCTTAGACCTCCAGCCCCAGCATTTT.

The chain combines TRBV27 with TRBJ1-5; no firm D call. Between the trimmed V and J ends, which lost 6 bases and 0 bases, there was a span of 12 bases. The CDR3 has 15 amino acids. From germline, CDR1 is MNHEY and CDR2 SMNVEV (reference sequence). CDR3 loop: CASRPYTDSNQPQHF. Here the CDR3 DNA reads TGTGCCAGCAGACCATACACTGATAGCAATCAGCCCCAGCATTTT.

The V call is TRBV4-1, the J call TRBJ1-6, with no clear D. This CDR3 region has 18 residues. V lost 2 bases to trimming and J lost 0 bases, with 14 bases between them. Per germline, CDR1 MGHRA and CDR2 YSYEKL. CDR3 bases: TGCGCCAGCAGCCAAAACCCACAGTACAGCTCCTATAATTCACCCCTCCACTTT. This codes for CASSQNPQYSSYNSPLHF.

V gene TRBV5-4 combines with J gene TRBJ2-5; 9 nucleotides align to TRBD1. J gave up 4 bases and V 5 bases, and 3 bases lay outside the gene matches. The CDR3 is 13 amino acids. Germline CDR1 SGHNT, CDR2 YYREEE (reference sequence). Here the CDR3 DNA reads TGTGCCAGCAGTGCACAGGGGGCAGAGACCCAGTACTTC. Translating it yields CASSAQGAETQYF.

The chain links TRBV11-2 to TRBJ2-1, with D uncertain. This CDR3 spans 17 amino acids. Between the trimmed V and J ends, which lost 5 bases and 5 bases, there was a span of 22 bases. Germline-derived CDR1 and CDR2 are SGHAT and FQNNGV. As DNA, the CDR3 is TGTGCCAGCAGCCAGACAATACTGCAGAGAAGTGACAATGAGCAGTTCTTC. Protein: CASSQTILQRSDNEQFF.

This clone was picked up a small number of times. The V and J genes are TRBV11-3 and TRBJ2-5, with TRBD1 matching over 7 bases. Trimming took 2 bases from V and 0 from J; bases not matched to a gene: 3. The CDR3 sequence is 15 residues long. Germline V gene data show CDR1 as SGHNT and CDR2 as YENEEA. CDR3 amino acids: CASSLRQGHQETQYF. CDR3 sequence (DNA): TGTGCCAGCAGCTTAAGACAGGGCCACCAAGAGACCCAGTACTTC.

The chain is built from TRBV5-8 and TRBJ1-5; D may be TRBD1 (6 bases). The V gene lost 4 bases and the J gene lost 4 bases, with 9 bases spanning the gap. This CDR3 contains 13 residues. Germline V gene lookup returns CDR1 SGHTS and CDR2 YDEGEE. CDR3 sequence reads: CASSRTVNQPQHF. As DNA, the CDR3 is TGTGCCAGCAGCCGGACAGTAAATCAGCCCCAGCATTTT. The full variable domain, completed using reference TRBV5-8 and TRBJ1-5, is EAGVTQSPTHLIKTRGQQATLRCSPISGHTSVYWYQQALGLGLQFLLWYDEGEERNRGNFPPRFSGRQFPNYSSELNVNALELEDSALYLCASSRTVNQPQHFGDGTRLSIL.

In DNA form, the CDR3 reads TGTGCCAGCACCAAGGGGGGACAGGGGGCCTACGAGCAGTACTTC. Translated: CASTKGGQGAYEQYF. The chain combines TRBV6-5 with TRBJ2-7; TRBD1 matches at 11 bases. The CDR3 has 15 amino acids. The germline V gene encodes CDR1 MNHEY and CDR2 SVGAGI. J was trimmed by 2 bases and V by 7 bases; bases with no gene match: 7.

The J gene is TRBJ2-7, the V gene TRBV7-2, with 8 bases aligning to TRBD2. The CDR3 sequence is 14 residues long. V gave up 5 bases and J gave up 7 bases; unmatched junction bases: 10. Looked up from germline, CDR1 is SGHTA and CDR2 is FQGNSA. The CDR3 DNA follows: TGTGCCAGCAGCATCTTACTAGCGGCAGGAGAGCAGTACTTC. Translating it yields CASSILLAAGEQYF.

The chain joins TRBV19 to TRBJ1-1; weak D call: TRBD1 (5 bases). CDR1 is LNHDA and CDR2 is SQIVND in the germline V gene (reference sequence). V shed 6 bases and J shed 1 base, with 21 bases lying between them. The CDR3 is 17 residues long. CDR3 DNA: TGTGCCAGTAGCCATGGGGGAGTCGGCAGGGCGAACACTGAAGCTTTCTTT. This translates into CASSHGGVGRANTEAFF.

The chain recombines TRBV19 with TRBJ1-6; no clear D. CDR1 and CDR2 (germline): LNHDA, SQIVND (reference sequence). This CDR3 comprises 13 residues. V gave up 7 bases and J gave up 8 bases, with 12 bases separating them. This chain's CDR3 is CASTEPPDSPLHF. The CDR3 nucleotides read TGTGCCAGTACCGAGCCGCCAGATTCACCCCTCCACTTT.

V and J are TRBV2 and TRBJ2-7; D tentatively fits TRBD1 or TRBD2 (5 bases each). Germline CDR1 reads SNHLY; CDR2 reads FYNNEI. This CDR3 is 14 amino acids long. Trimming shortened V by 3 bases and J by 3 bases, and 12 bases separated the two germline ends. CDR3 loop: CASSDGTFDYEQYF. In nucleotides, the CDR3 is TGTGCCAGCAGTGACGGGACCTTTGACTACGAGCAGTACTTC.

The genes are TRBV2 and TRBJ1-1; no clear D. The germline gives CDR1 SNHLY, CDR2 FYNNEI. Trimming cost V 6 bases and J 1 base, with 15 bases left between them. The CDR3 is 15 amino acids. The CDR3 spells CASSYWAAENTEAFF. In DNA form, the CDR3 reads TGTGCCAGCAGCTACTGGGCGGCGGAGAACACTGAAGCTTTCTTT.

The rearrangement uses TRBV28 and TRBJ1-2; D gene ambiguous. The germline V gene encodes CDR1 MDHEN and CDR2 SYDVKM. V was shortened by 6 bases and J by 6 bases, with 14 bases between the two germline ends. The CDR3 length is 13 residues. The CDR3 sequence is CASRNSWGNGYTF. The CDR3 bases are TGTGCCAGCAGAAATTCCTGGGGTAATGGCTACACCTTC.

The V call is TRBV30, the J call TRBJ2-3; possibly TRBD1 for D (6 bases). In germline, CDR1 is GTSNPN, CDR2 SVGIG (reference sequence). The CDR3 contains 13 residues. Trimming stripped 3 bases from V and 11 bases from J, with 18 bases between. The chain's CDR3 is CAWSRDRSSGQYF. The CDR3 DNA reads as TGTGCCTGGAGCCGTGACAGGTCTAGTGGGCAGTATTTT.

This chain uses TRBV19 with TRBJ2-7; D unresolved. The CDR3 has 13 amino acids. V was shortened by 0 bases and J by 5 bases, with 8 bases between the two germline ends. Per germline, CDR1 LNHDA and CDR2 SQIVND (reference sequence). The CDR3 loop is CASSIDTEDEQYF. The CDR3 DNA reads as TGTGCCAGTAGTATAGATACCGAGGACGAGCAGTACTTC. Filled out from reference TRBV19 and TRBJ2-7, the complete variable domain reads DGGITQSPKYLFRKEGQNVTLSCEQNLNHDAMYWYRQDPGQGLRLIYYSQIVNDFQKGDIAEGYSVSREKKESFPLTVTSAQKNPTAFYLCASSIDTEDEQYFGPGTRLTVT.

The rearrangement uses TRBV5-1 and TRBJ1-2; a weak D match, TRBD1 (5 bases). The CDR3 runs to 14 residues. V was trimmed by 4 bases and J by 3 bases, leaving 13 bases between them. Germline assignment: CDR1 SGHRS and CDR2 YFSETQ. CDR3 sequence (DNA): TGCGCCAGCAGCCCGTCGGGGGGGGACTATGGCTACACCTTC. This translates into CASSPSGGDYGYTF. Combining the CDR3 with reference TRBV5-1 and TRBJ1-2 gives the whole variable domain KAGVTQTPRYLIKTRGQQVTLSCSPISGHRSVSWYQQTPGQGLQFLFEYFSETQRNKGNFPGRFSGRQFSNSRSEMNVSTLELGDSALYLCASSPSGGDYGYTFGSGTRLTVV.

The rearrangement joins TRBV30 to TRBJ2-3, with D perhaps TRBD1 or TRBD2 (5 bases each). V lost 7 bases and J lost 3, with 14 bases in between. The length of the CDR3 is 13 residues. Looked up from germline, CDR1 is GTSNPN and CDR2 is SVGIG (reference sequence). The CDR3 coding sequence is TGTGCCTATGAGCTGGGGGAAACAGATACGCAGTATTTT. It codes for CAYELGETDTQYF. Using reference TRBV30 and TRBJ2-3 for the parts outside the CDR3, the full variable domain is SQTIHQWPATLVQPVGSPLSLECTVEGTSNPNLYWYRQAAGRGLQLLFYSVGIGQISSEVPQNLSASRPQDRQFILSSKKLLLSDSGFYLCAYELGETDTQYFGPGTRLTVL.

The rearrangement joins TRBV4-3 to TRBJ2-1; D gene uncertain. V gave up 4 bases and J gave up 5 bases, with 15 bases separating them. The germline CDR1 and CDR2 sequences are LGHNA and YSLEER. The CDR3 spans 15 residues. This chain's CDR3 is CASSPLPSSDNEQFF. The CDR3 DNA is TGCGCCAGCAGCCCCCTCCCCTCGTCGGACAATGAGCAGTTCTTC.